This T cell receptor (beta chain) stems from a study of Graves' ophthalmopathy and Graves' hyperthyroidism. General study points: The study's model predicted ophthalmopathy progression at roughly 64% sensitivity and about 78% specificity. Blood contained most expanded thyroid clonotypes exceeding 0.001 frequency.

There are 13 residues in the CDR3. Germline V gene sequence: CDR1 ENHRY, CDR2 SYGVKD. This clonotype has just one count. Its antigen is currently unknown. Using RNA transcripts, the TCR beta CDR3 regions were amplified. Following a first-round RT-PCR that used HTBI primers, a second-round multiplex PCR was carried out. One entry per CDR3 protein results from TCRdb running MiXCR on the multiplex PCR reads. The data show 600,000 to 700,000 distinct CDR3 sequences, with just over 40% seen just once and 2.5% to 3.5% held by the top ten. The V and J genes are TRBV10-3 and TRBJ1-1; 7 bases fit TRBD1. The receptor was isolated from an adult man with Graves' ophthalmopathy. The sample comprised peripheral blood. The chain's CDR3 is CATWDSANTEAFF. CDR3 DNA: TGTGCTACCTGGGACAGCGCGAACACTGAAGCTTTCTTT.